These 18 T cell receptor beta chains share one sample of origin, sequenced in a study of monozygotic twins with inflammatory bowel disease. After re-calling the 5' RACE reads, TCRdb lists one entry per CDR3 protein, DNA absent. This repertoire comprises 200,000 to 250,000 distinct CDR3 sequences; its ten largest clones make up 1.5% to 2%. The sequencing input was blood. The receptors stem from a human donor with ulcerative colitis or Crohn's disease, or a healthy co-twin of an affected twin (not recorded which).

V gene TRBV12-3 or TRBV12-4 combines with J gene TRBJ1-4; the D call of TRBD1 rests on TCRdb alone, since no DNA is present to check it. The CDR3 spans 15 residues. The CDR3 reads CASRIQGSTNEKLFF.

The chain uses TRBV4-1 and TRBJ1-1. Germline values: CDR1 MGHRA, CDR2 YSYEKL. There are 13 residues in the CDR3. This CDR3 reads CASSPWRATEAFF.

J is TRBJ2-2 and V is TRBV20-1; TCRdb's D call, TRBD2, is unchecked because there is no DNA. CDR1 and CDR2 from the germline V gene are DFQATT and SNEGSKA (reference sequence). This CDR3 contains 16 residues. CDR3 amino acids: CSARKPSGGHTGELFF.

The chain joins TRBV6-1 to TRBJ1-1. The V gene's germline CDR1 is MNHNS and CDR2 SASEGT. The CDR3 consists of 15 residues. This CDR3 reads CASSGEMGGYTEAFF.

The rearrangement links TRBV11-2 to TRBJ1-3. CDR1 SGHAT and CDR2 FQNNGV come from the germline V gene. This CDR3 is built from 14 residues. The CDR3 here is CASGLGGKADTIYF.

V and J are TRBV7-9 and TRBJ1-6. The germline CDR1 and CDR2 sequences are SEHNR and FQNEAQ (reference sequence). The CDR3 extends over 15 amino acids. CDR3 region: CASSLPSTADSPLHF.

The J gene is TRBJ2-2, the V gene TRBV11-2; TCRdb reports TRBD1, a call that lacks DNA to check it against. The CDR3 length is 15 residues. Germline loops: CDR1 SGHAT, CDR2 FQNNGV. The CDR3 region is CASSLEGGHTGELFF.

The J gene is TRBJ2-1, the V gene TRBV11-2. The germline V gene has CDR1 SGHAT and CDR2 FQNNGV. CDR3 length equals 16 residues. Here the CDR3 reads CASSPTWTGLHNEQFF.

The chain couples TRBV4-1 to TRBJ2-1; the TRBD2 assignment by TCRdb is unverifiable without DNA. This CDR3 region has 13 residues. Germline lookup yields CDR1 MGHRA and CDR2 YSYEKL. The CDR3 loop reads CASSPGLAGEQFF.

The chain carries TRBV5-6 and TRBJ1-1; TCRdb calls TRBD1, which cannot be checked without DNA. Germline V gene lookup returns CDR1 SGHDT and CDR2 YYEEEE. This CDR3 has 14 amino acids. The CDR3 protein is CASSLNGGNTEAFF.

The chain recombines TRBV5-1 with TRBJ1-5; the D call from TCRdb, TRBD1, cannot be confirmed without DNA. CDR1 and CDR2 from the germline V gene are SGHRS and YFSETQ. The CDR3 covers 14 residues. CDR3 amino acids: CASSLDDSGQPQHF.

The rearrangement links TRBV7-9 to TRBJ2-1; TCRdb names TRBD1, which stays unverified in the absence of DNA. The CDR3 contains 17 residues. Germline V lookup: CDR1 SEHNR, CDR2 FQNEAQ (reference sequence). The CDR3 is CASSLILGTGFPNEQFF.

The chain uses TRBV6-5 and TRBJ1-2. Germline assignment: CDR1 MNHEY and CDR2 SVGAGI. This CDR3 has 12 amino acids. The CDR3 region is CASSRRFDGYTF.

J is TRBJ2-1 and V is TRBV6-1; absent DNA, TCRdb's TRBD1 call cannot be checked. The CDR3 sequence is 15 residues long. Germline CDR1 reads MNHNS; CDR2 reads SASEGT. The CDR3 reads CASSQTGGSYNEQFF.

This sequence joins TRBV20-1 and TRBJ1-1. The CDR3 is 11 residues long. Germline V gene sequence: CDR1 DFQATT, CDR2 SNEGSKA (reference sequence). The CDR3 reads CSASDPLQAFF.

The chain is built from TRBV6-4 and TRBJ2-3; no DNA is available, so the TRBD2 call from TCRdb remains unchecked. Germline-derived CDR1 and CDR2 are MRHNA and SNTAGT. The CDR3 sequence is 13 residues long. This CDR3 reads CASSSGGTDTQYF.

Here the CDR3 reads CASSPLINGQGNYGYTF. The chain combines TRBV4-1 with TRBJ1-2; TCRdb designates TRBD1, a call that cannot be tested without DNA. Germline CDR1 reads MGHRA; CDR2 reads YSYEKL. This CDR3 contains 17 residues.

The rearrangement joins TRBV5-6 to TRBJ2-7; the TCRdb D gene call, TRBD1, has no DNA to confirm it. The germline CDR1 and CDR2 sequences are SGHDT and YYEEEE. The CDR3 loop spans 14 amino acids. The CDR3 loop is CASSLGQGYYEQYF.